The 19 T cell receptor beta chains below come from one sample, sequenced in a study of blood T cell repertoires in COVID-19. Sequencing was performed with immunoSEQ multiplex PCR; in TCRdb, only in-frame clones are kept and a portion is missing. The repertoire holds about 230,000 clones, around 84% seen once, with approximately 10% in the top ten. Source material: peripheral blood. Receptor source: a man aged 45 to 65 with COVID-19, enrolled during active disease.

The chain joins TRBV7-2 to TRBJ2-2; TRBD1 aligns across 8 bases. Germline V lookup: CDR1 SGHTA, CDR2 FQGNSA. The CDR3 runs 15 residues. Losses at the gene ends were 1 base for V and 7 bases for J; bases not matched to a gene: 5. CDR3 sequence reads: CASSLVGDRLGELFF. CDR3 nucleotides: TGTGCCAGCAGCTTAGTAGGGGACAGGCTCGGGGAGCTGTTTTTT.

In regard to this clone: The sample contains more than one DNA sequence encoding this CDR3. CDR3 bases: TGTGCCAGCAGCGCCGGGACAGGGCCGAACACTGAAGCTTTCTTT. Its protein is CASSAGTGPNTEAFF. The chain carries TRBV9 and TRBJ1-1, with 9 bases lining up with TRBD1. CDR3 length equals 15 residues. Germline lookup yields CDR1 SGDLS and CDR2 YYNGEE. J gave up 1 base and V 3 bases, and 4 bases lay outside the gene matches.

This chain connects TRBV10-3 to TRBJ1-2; D possibly corresponds to TRBD1 (5 bases). Germline V gene lookup returns CDR1 ENHRY and CDR2 SYGVKD. The CDR3 extends over 14 amino acids. V lost 10 bases and J lost 7, with 22 bases in between. CDR3 sequence (DNA): TGTGCCACCTCCGTACAGGAGATCCTAGTTGGCTACACCTTC. Translating gives CATSVQEILVGYTF.

The chain carries TRBV7-3 and TRBJ1-1; tentatively, D is TRBD1 (5 bases). The germline CDR1 and CDR2 sequences are SGHTA and FQGTGA. The V gene lost 5 bases and the J gene lost 7 bases, with 17 bases spanning the gap. This CDR3 region has 14 residues. DNA of the CDR3: TGTGCCAGCAGCCCCCGGGGGGGGGACCGTGAAGCTTTCTTT. This encodes CASSPRGGDREAFF. The whole variable domain, filled in from reference TRBV7-3 and TRBJ1-1, reads GAGVSQTPSNKVTEKGKYVELRCDPISGHTALYWYRQSLGQGPEFLIYFQGTGAADDSGLPNDRFFAVRPEGSVSTLKIQRTERGDSAVYLCASSPRGGDREAFFGQGTRLTVV.

This chain links TRBV5-1 with TRBJ2-1; D perhaps matches TRBD2 (5 bases). Germline V CDR1 and CDR2: SGHRS, YFSETQ. This CDR3 has 17 amino acids. Trimming took 0 bases from V and 6 from J, leaving 19 bases between them. CDR3 sequence (DNA): TGCGCCAGCAGCTTGGCGCCGAGCGGAGAGCCTACCAATGAGCAGTTCTTC. Protein sequence: CASSLAPSGEPTNEQFF.

The chain links TRBV10-3 to TRBJ1-1, with a possible D match to TRBD1 (5 bases). V dropped 5 bases and J dropped 1 base, with 14 bases sitting between them. This CDR3 has 15 residues. Germline CDR1 ENHRY, CDR2 SYGVKD. In DNA form, the CDR3 reads TGTGCCATCAGTCGCGGGGGATTTTCGAACACTGAAGCTTTCTTT. Amino acid sequence: CAISRGGFSNTEAFF.

This clone was observed a single time. The J gene is TRBJ1-1, the V gene TRBV29-1, with TRBD1 identical over 7 bases. V lost 4 bases, J lost 1 base, and 6 bases stayed unmatched. The CDR3 covers 14 residues. The germline CDR1 and CDR2 sequences are SQVTM and ANQGSEA. The CDR3 DNA reads TGCAGCGTTGTTGGACCAGGGGGGAACACTGAAGCTTTCTTT. Its translation is CSVVGPGGNTEAFF.

The chain has TRBV5-8 and TRBJ2-3; TRBD2 matches at 14 bases. The CDR3 sequence is 18 residues long. Looked up from germline, CDR1 is SGHTS and CDR2 is YDEGEE. V lost 4 bases to trimming and J lost 3 bases; unmatched junction nucleotides: 10. CDR3 residues: CASSTGTSGRSATDTQYF. In nucleotides, the CDR3 is TGTGCCAGCAGCACCGGGACTAGCGGGAGATCGGCGACAGATACGCAGTATTTT.

The sample holds a few counts of this clone. This rearrangement joins TRBV24-1 to TRBJ2-3, with D possibly matching TRBD2 (6 bases). Germline-derived CDR1 and CDR2 are KGHDR and SFDVKD. CDR3 length: 15 amino acids. V gave up 6 bases and J gave up 2 bases, with 14 bases separating them. Written as DNA, the CDR3 is TGTGCCACCAGTTCGGGAGTAATCAACACAGATACGCAGTATTTT. Protein product: CATSSGVINTDTQYF.

The V call is TRBV2, the J call TRBJ2-1; 9 bases are shared with TRBD2. The CDR3 has 14 residues. The trim removed 7 bases at V and 6 bases at J, leaving 7 bases unmatched. CDR1 is SNHLY and CDR2 is FYNNEI in the germline V gene. CDR3 sequence reads: CASNEGLASNEQFF. CDR3 DNA sequence: TGTGCCAGCAATGAGGGACTAGCTAGCAATGAGCAGTTCTTC.

This rearrangement joins TRBV3-1 (or the pseudogene TRBV3-2) to TRBJ1-5, with a weak D call TRBD1 (5 bases). In germline, CDR1 is LGHDT, CDR2 YNNKEL (reference sequence). The CDR3 runs 15 residues. Trimming shortened V by 1 base and J by 6 bases, and 13 bases separated the two germline ends. The chain's CDR3 is CASSQGPLGVQPQHF. The CDR3 nucleotides are TGTGCCAGCAGCCAAGGTCCTTTAGGGGTTCAGCCCCAGCATTTT.

The J gene is TRBJ2-7, the V gene TRBV7-2, with a weak D call TRBD1 (6 bases). From germline, CDR1 is SGHTA and CDR2 FQGNSA. Trimming shortened V by 6 bases and J by 1 base, and 10 bases separated the two germline ends. CDR3 length: 13 residues. Here the CDR3 DNA reads TGTGCCAGCAGTAAGACAGGATCCTACGAGCAGTACTTC. It encodes CASSKTGSYEQYF.

This chain links TRBV18 with TRBJ2-7; D possibly corresponds to TRBD2 (6 bases). The CDR3 length is 16 residues. The V gene's germline CDR1 is KGHSH and CDR2 LQKENI. V was pared by 1 base and J by 1 base, with 14 bases between. In DNA, the CDR3 is TGTGCCAGCTCACCACTGGTCGGGAGCGCTTCCTACGAGCAGTACTTC. This codes for CASSPLVGSASYEQYF.

The chain combines TRBV5-1 with TRBJ2-1, with 12 bases matching TRBD2. The CDR3 loop spans 15 amino acids. Germline CDR1 is SGHRS and CDR2 is YFSETQ. V gave up 4 bases and J gave up 5 bases; unmatched junction bases: 4. The CDR3 is CASSTRTSGNNEQFF. CDR3 in DNA: TGCGCCAGCAGCACCAGGACTAGCGGGAACAATGAGCAGTTCTTC.

The V call is TRBV27, the J call TRBJ1-2, with 8 bases lining up with TRBD1. CDR1 and CDR2 from the germline V gene are MNHEY and SMNVEV (reference sequence). V was pared by 4 bases and J by 7 bases, with 14 bases of the junction left unmatched. This CDR3 spans 16 amino acids. CDR3 in DNA: TGTGCCAGCAGTTCAACACCGACAGGGGTGGAGGGTGGCTACACCTTC. It specifies CASSSTPTGVEGGYTF.

This clone was observed once. The chain carries TRBV2 and TRBJ1-5, with D possibly matching TRBD1 (5 bases). Trimming shortened V by 5 bases and J by 1 base, and 18 bases separated the two germline ends. Germline CDR1 is SNHLY and CDR2 is FYNNEI. This CDR3 is 17 amino acids long. CDR3: CASSSYSRVGSNQPQHF. CDR3 coding DNA: TGTGCCAGCAGTTCCTATTCCAGGGTAGGGAGCAATCAGCCCCAGCATTTT.

V gene TRBV7-9 combines with J gene TRBJ2-7, with TRBD2 as a possible D gene (6 bases). Trimming cost V 3 bases and J 1 base, with 19 bases left between them. The CDR3 extends over 17 amino acids. Per germline, CDR1 SEHNR and CDR2 FQNEAQ (reference sequence). For the CDR3, the DNA is TGTGCCAGCAGCTTTAAATCACCGGGTCTAGCGTCCTACGAGCAGTACTTC. As protein: CASSFKSPGLASYEQYF.

This clone has a single count. This same CDR3 is encoded by further DNA sequences in the sample. V and J are TRBV29-1 and TRBJ2-5, with D possibly being TRBD1 (6 bases). V lost 2 bases, J lost 1 base, and 8 bases lay in between. Per germline, CDR1 SQVTM and CDR2 ANQGSEA. The CDR3 has 13 amino acids. CDR3 bases: TGCAGCGTTGAAAGGGGGACCCAAGAGACCCAGTACTTC. Its translation: CSVERGTQETQYF.

V and J are TRBV27 and TRBJ1-2; possibly TRBD1 for D (6 bases). Trimming stripped 6 bases from V and 0 bases from J, with 17 bases between. The CDR3 has 16 residues. Germline CDR1 MNHEY, CDR2 SMNVEV (reference sequence). CDR3 region: CASRRGQGKSNYGYTF. The CDR3 DNA follows: TGTGCCAGCAGAAGAGGGCAGGGGAAGTCTAACTATGGCTACACCTTC.